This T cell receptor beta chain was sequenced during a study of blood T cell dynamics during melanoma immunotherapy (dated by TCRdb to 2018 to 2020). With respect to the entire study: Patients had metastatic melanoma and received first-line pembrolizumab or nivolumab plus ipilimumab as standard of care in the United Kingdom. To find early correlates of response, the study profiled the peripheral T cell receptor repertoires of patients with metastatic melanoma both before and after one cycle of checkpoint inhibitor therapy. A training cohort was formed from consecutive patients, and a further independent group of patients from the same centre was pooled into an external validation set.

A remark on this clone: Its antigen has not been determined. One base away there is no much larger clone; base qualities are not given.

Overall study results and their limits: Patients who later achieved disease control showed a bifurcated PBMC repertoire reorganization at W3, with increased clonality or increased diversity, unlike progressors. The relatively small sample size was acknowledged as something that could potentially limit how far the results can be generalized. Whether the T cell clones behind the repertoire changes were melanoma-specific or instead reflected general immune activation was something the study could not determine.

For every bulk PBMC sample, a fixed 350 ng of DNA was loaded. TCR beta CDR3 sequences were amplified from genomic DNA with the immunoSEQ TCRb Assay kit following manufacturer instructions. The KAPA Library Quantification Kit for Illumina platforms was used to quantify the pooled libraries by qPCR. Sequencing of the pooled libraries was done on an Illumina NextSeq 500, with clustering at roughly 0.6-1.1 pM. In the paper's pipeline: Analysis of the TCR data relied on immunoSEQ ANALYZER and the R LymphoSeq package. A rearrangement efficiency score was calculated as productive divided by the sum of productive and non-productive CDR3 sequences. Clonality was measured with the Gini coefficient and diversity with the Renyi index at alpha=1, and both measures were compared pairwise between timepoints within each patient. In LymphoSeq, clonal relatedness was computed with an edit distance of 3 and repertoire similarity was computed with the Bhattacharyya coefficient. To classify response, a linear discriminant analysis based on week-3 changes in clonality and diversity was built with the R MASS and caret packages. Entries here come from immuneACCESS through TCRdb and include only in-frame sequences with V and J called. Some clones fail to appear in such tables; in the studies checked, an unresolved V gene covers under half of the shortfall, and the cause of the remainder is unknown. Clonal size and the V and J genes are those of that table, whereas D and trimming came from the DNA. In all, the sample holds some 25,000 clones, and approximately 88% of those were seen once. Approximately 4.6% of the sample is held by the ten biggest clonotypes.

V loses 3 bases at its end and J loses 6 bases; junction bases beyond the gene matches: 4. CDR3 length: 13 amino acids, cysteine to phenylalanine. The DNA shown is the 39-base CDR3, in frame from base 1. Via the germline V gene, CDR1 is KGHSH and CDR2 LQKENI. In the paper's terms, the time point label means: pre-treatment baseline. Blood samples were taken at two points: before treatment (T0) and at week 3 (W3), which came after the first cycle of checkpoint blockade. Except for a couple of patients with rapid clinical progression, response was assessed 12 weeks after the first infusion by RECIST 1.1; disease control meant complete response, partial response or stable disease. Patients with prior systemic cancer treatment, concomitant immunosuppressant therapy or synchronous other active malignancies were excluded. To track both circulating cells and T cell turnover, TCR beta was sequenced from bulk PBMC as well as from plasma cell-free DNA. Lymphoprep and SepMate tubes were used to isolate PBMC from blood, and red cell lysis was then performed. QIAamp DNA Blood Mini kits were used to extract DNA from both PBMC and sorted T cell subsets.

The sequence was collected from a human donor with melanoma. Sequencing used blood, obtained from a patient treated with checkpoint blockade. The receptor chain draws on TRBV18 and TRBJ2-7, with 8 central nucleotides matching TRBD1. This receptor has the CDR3 CASSPKTGAEQYF. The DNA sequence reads TGTGCCAGCTCACCCAAGACAGGGGCCGAGCAGTACTTC. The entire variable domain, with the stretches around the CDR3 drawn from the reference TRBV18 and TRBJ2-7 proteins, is NAGVMQNPRHLVRRRGQEARLRCSPMKGHSHVYWYRQLPEEGLKFMVYLQKENIIDESGMPKERFSAEFPKEGPSILRIQQVVRGDSAAYFCASSPKTGAEQYFGPGTRLTVT.